This entry describes one T cell receptor beta chain. What it binds is unknown. TCRdb's copy holds only in-frame clones and misses some; the assay was immunoSEQ multiplex PCR. In the table there are about 120,000 clones, roughly 90% of which are singletons. The CDR3 sequence is 15 residues long. Germline trimming cut 1 base from V and 5 bases from J; bases unmatched to any gene: 8. Germline V gene sequence: CDR1 SGDLS, CDR2 YYNGEE. The data originate from a study of T cell responses to AZD1222 COVID-19 vaccine. Across the study: Pooling covered second doses at about 4 or about 12 weeks.

Whole-study findings and limits: Among the donors, most were white British and more were female, and clonal diversity was possibly underestimated. A rise in Spike-specific TCR breadth and depth followed two AZD1222 doses.

The sample was peripheral blood, taken on day 0 of AZD1222 vaccination. This TCR was sampled from an adult in good health. The genes are TRBV9 and TRBJ1-1, with 7 bases that match TRBD1. CDR3 in amino acids: CASSVRAGGKTEAFF. CDR3 bases: TGTGCCAGCAGCGTAAGGGCAGGGGGAAAAACTGAAGCTTTCTTT. Variable domain in full (rest from reference TRBV9 and TRBJ1-1): DSGVTQTPKHLITATGQRVTLRCSPRSGDLSVYWYQQSLDQGLQFLIQYYNGEERAKGNILERFSAQQFPDLHSELNLSSLELGDSALYFCASSVRAGGKTEAFFGQGTRLTVV.